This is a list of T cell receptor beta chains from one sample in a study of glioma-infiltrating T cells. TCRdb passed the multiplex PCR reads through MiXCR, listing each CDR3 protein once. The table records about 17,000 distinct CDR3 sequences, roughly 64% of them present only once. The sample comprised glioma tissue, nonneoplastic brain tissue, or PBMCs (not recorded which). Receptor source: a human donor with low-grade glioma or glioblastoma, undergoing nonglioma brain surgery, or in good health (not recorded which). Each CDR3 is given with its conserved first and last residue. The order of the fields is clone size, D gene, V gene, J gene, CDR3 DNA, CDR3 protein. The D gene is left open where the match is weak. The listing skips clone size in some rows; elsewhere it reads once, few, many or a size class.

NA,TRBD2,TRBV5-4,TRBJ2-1,TGTGCCAGCAGCTTAGCTAGCGGGGTTAAAATCTTCTCCTACAATGAGCAGTTCTTC,CASSLASGVKIFSYNEQFF
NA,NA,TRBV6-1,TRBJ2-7,TGTGCCAGCAGTGAAGCGGGTCGGGCGACATGGACCTACGAGCAGTACTTC,CASSEAGRATWTYEQYF
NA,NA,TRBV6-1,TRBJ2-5,TGTGCCAGCAGGCCCCCGGGCAGGCGTCTTCAAGAGACCCAGTACTTC,CASRPPGRRLQETQYF
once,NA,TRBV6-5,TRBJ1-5,TGTGCCAGCAGTTACTCGACGGGTAACTTTAATAATATATTACAGCCCCAGCATTTT,CASSYSTGNFNNILQPQHF
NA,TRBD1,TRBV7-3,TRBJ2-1,TGTGCCAGCAGCTTCCAAGGTGGTGGGACAGGGGGCTATGAGCAGTTCTTC,CASSFQGGGTGGYEQFF
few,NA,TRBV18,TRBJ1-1,TGTGCCAGCTCACCCCCGACCCTGCACACTGAAGCTTTCTTT,CASSPPTLHTEAFF
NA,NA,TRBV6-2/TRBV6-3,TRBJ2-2,TGTGCCAGCGGTTCGGACTCTTTCGGGGATCTGTTTTTT,CASGSDSFGDLFF
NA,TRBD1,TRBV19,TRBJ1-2,TGTGCCAGTAGTAACCTCGGACAGGGCTATGGCTACACCTTC,CASSNLGQGYGYTF
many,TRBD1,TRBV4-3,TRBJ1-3,TGCGCCAGCAGCCAAGCAGGGGGCAAAAACACCATATATTTT,CASSQAGGKNTIYF
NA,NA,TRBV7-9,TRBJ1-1,TGTGCCAGCAGCTCGGGAGGGGGGAACACTGAAGCTTTCTTT,CASSSGGGNTEAFF
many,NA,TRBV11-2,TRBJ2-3,TGTGCCAGCAGCTCCGTGCGGAGGGCAGATACGCAGTATTTT,CASSSVRRADTQYF
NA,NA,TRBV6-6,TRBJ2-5,TGTGCCAGCAGTTACCGGCGGCAAGAGACCCAGTACTTC,CASSYRRQETQYF
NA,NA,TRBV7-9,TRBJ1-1,TGTGCCAGCAGTCTCCTCCTCACAGCGAACACTGAAGCTTTCTTT,CASSLLLTANTEAFF
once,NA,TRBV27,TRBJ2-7,TGTGCCAGCAGTCCCAACAGGGTTCCCTACGAGCAGTACTTC,CASSPNRVPYEQYF
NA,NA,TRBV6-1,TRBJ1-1,TGTGCCAGCAGTTATGCTGGAACTGAAGCTTTCTTT,CASSYAGTEAFF
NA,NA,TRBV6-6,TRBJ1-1,TGTGCCAGCAGAGGGGGGCGGACTGAAGCTTTCTTT,CASRGGRTEAFF
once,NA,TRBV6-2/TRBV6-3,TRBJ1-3,TGTGCCAGCATTTCGCTGGGGTCTCGAAACACCATATATTTT,CASISLGSRNTIYF
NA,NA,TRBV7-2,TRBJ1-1,TGTGCCAGCAGCGGGGCCCTGAACACTGAAGCTTTCTTT,CASSGALNTEAFF
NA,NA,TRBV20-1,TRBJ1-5,TGCAGTGCGACTGGACAGACTAGCAATCAGCCCCAGCATTTT,CSATGQTSNQPQHF
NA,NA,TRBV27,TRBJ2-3,TGTGCCAGCAGGGACGGAGGGGGGACAGATACGCAGTATTTT,CASRDGGGTDTQYF
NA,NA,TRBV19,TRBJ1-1,TGTGCCAGTAGTCCCCCCCGAAGACTCACTGAAGCTTTCTTT,CASSPPRRLTEAFF
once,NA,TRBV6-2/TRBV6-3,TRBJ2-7,TGTGCCAACAGTTACTCGGAAGGGGTCCGATGGGAGCAGTACTTC,CANSYSEGVRWEQYF
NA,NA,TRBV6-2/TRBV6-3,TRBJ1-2,TGTGCCAGCAGTTCTGGACCGATCGCCTATGGCTACACCTTC,CASSSGPIAYGYTF
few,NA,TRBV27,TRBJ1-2,TGTGCCAGCAGTTTCCGAAGGGACTATGGCTACACCTTC,CASSFRRDYGYTF
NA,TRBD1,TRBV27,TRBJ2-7,TGTGCCAGCAGTTCGCGGGACAGGGTCTACGAGCAGTACTTC,CASSSRDRVYEQYF
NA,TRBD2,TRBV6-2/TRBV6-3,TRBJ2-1,TGTGCCAGCAGCTCCCTAACGGGGGGGCCCCCGAATGAGCAGTTCTTC,CASSSLTGGPPNEQFF
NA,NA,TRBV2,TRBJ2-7,TGTGCCAGCATTTCAGGGCAAACCTACGAGCAGTACTTC,CASISGQTYEQYF